Listed here are 18 T cell receptor beta chains from one sample, sequenced in a study of glioma-infiltrating T cells. Using RNA template, CDR3s of TCR alpha and beta were amplified with iRepertoire arm-PCR. TCRdb passed the multiplex PCR reads through MiXCR, listing each CDR3 protein once. The data show around 130,000 distinct CDR3 sequences, under 25% seen once. The sequencing sample was made of glioma tissue, nonneoplastic brain tissue, or PBMCs (not recorded which). Receptors originate from a human donor with low-grade glioma or glioblastoma, undergoing nonglioma brain surgery, or in good health (not recorded which).

This clonotype was counted many times. The rearrangement uses TRBV20-1 and TRBJ2-5; tentatively, D is TRBD2 (6 bases). The germline CDR1 and CDR2 sequences are DFQATT and SNEGSKA (reference sequence). The CDR3 has 13 residues. V lost 7 bases and J lost 0, with 12 bases in between. The CDR3 bases are TGCAGTGGCCTTGCGGGGAACCAAGAGACCCAGTACTTC. Its protein product is CSGLAGNQETQYF.

This chain uses TRBV7-2 with TRBJ1-1, with TRBD1 as a possible D gene (5 bases). With 0 bases removed from V and 10 bases from J, the gap between germline ends came to 18 bases. The V gene's germline CDR1 is SGHTA and CDR2 FQGNSA. The CDR3 has 15 residues. The CDR3 loop reads CASSLAIGAQAGAFF. As DNA, the CDR3 is TGTGCCAGCAGCTTAGCGATAGGGGCCCAGGCTGGAGCTTTCTTT.

This clonotype was detected ten times or more. The V and J genes are TRBV7-2 and TRBJ1-2, with a possible D match to TRBD1 (6 bases). This CDR3 comprises 15 residues. V dropped 3 bases and J dropped 0 bases, with 11 bases sitting between them. Germline CDR1 SGHTA, CDR2 FQGNSA. The DNA for the CDR3 is TGTGCCAGCAGCTTGGGACACCAAGCTAACTATGGCTACACCTTC. Its protein is CASSLGHQANYGYTF.

As regards this clonotype: With a much larger clone just one base away, this may be a read error. V and J are TRBV15 and TRBJ1-1; 8 bases fit TRBD1. The CDR3 has 15 amino acids. Per germline, CDR1 LNHNV and CDR2 YYDKDF (reference sequence). CDR3 in amino acids: CATSRDPGGAAEASF. The CDR3 DNA reads TGTGCCACCAGCAGAGACCCAGGGGGCGCGGCTGAAGCTTCCTTT.

This clonotype was found many times. V is TRBV4-2 and J is TRBJ1-1; D might be TRBD1 (6 bases). CDR1 and CDR2 (germline): LGHNA, YNFKEQ. The CDR3 sequence is 16 residues long. V dropped 5 bases and J dropped 0 bases, with 16 bases sitting between them. The CDR3 sequence is CASSSGDGPMNTEAFF. The CDR3 DNA follows: TGTGCCAGCAGCTCAGGGGACGGTCCTATGAACACTGAAGCTTTCTTT.

This clonotype was counted a few times. A single base separates this from a much larger clone, so it may be a read error. The chain carries TRBV2 and TRBJ2-1; D call uncertain. V lost 5 bases and J lost 5, with 4 bases in between. The germline gives CDR1 SNHLY, CDR2 FYNNEI. The CDR3 is 11 amino acids. For the CDR3, the DNA is TGTGCCAGCAGTTTGGACAATGAGCAGTTCTTC. This gives the protein CASSLDNEQFF.

This clonotype was counted a single time. The chain recombines TRBV6-2 or TRBV6-3 with TRBJ2-7, with a tentative D call TRBD2 (5 bases). The CDR3 covers 11 residues. V was trimmed by 8 bases and J by 5 bases, leaving 10 bases between them. CDR1 MNHEY and CDR2 SVGEGT come from the germline V gene. DNA of the CDR3: TGTGCCAGCCGGGGTACCCACGAGCAGTACGTC. It codes for CASRGTHEQYV.

The genes are TRBV12-3 or TRBV12-4 and TRBJ2-3, with 9 bases that match TRBD2. With V trimmed by 7 bases and J by 8 bases, 10 bases remained unmatched. This CDR3 region has 14 residues. The CDR3 spells CASISGTSFLTQYF. The CDR3 nucleotides are TGTGCCAGCATTTCCGGGACTAGCTTCCTTACGCAGTATTTT.

This clonotype appeared a few times. This chain uses TRBV6-1 with TRBJ2-4, with D perhaps given as TRBD1 or TRBD2 (5 bases each). V shed 6 bases and J shed 1 base, with 13 bases lying between them. Germline-derived CDR1 and CDR2 are MNHNS and SASEGT. This CDR3 contains 15 residues. CDR3 amino acids: CASRDARDAKNIQYF. The CDR3 DNA reads as TGTGCCAGCAGGGACGCCCGGGACGCCAAAAACATTCAGTACTTC.

This clonotype came up many times. The chain employs TRBV7-9 and TRBJ1-5; D unresolved. This CDR3 is 15 amino acids long. Germline V gene lookup returns CDR1 SEHNR and CDR2 FQNEAQ (reference sequence). V lost 3 bases and J lost 3, with 12 bases in between. CDR3 sequence (DNA): TGTGCCAGCAGCTTTCACGGCAACATCAATCAGCCCCAGCATTTT. Translated: CASSFHGNINQPQHF.

This clonotype was seen repeatedly, ten times or more. This chain joins TRBV15 and TRBJ1-5; D not certain. Germline V CDR1 and CDR2: LNHNV, YYDKDF (reference sequence). CDR3 size: 17 residues. V lost 0 bases, J lost 0 bases, and 12 bases lay in between. CDR3 coding DNA: TGTGCCACCAGCAGAGAAGTCTTAAGATATAGCAATCAGCCCCAGCATTTT. This encodes CATSREVLRYSNQPQHF.

The V and J genes are TRBV7-9 and TRBJ1-2; 8 bases are a match to TRBD1. Per germline, CDR1 SEHNR and CDR2 FQNEAQ (reference sequence). The CDR3 loop spans 12 amino acids. With 7 bases clipped from V and 7 bases from J, the junction kept 5 bases outside the gene matches. The CDR3 DNA reads as TGTGCCAGCAACGCAGGGGGCTTTGGCTACACCTTC. This sequence encodes CASNAGGFGYTF.

V and J are TRBV19 and TRBJ2-2, with a possible D match to TRBD1 (5 bases). V was shortened by 4 bases and J by 6 bases, with 18 bases between the two germline ends. Germline values: CDR1 LNHDA, CDR2 SQIVND (reference sequence). The CDR3 has 16 amino acids. CDR3 nucleotide sequence: TGTGCCAGTAGTACCTTCGACAGTCCGGTAGCCGGGGAGCTGTTTTTT. Translated, it gives CASSTFDSPVAGELFF.

At least ten counts were recorded for this clonotype. This chain links TRBV20-1 with TRBJ2-1; D remains unclear. CDR3 size: 14 residues. Germline CDR1 is DFQATT and CDR2 is SNEGSKA (reference sequence). Trimming stripped 6 bases from V and 0 bases from J, with 12 bases between. Written as DNA, the CDR3 is TGCAGTGCGAGACGACTGGACTCCTACAATGAGCAGTTCTTC. Protein: CSARRLDSYNEQFF.

The chain has TRBV4-1 and TRBJ2-3; possible D gene TRBD2, 5 bases. The V gene's germline CDR1 is MGHRA and CDR2 YSYEKL. V lost 0 bases to trimming and J lost 4 bases, with 5 bases between them. This CDR3 is built from 13 residues. DNA for the CDR3: TGCGCCAGCAGCCAAGAGAGGGCAGATACGCAGTATTTT. It is translated as CASSQERADTQYF.

This clonotype came up many times. The chain carries TRBV27 and TRBJ2-7, with TRBD2 matching over 9 bases. Per the germline V gene, CDR1 is MNHEY and CDR2 is SMNVEV (reference sequence). The J segment lost 3 bases and the V segment lost 4 bases, leaving 10 bases of the junction unmatched. This CDR3 is built from 16 residues. The CDR3 DNA follows: TGTGCCAGCAGTTCCCGGTATAGCGGGGGCATCTACGAGCAGTACGTC. It encodes CASSSRYSGGIYEQYV.

This clonotype occurred a few times. V and J are TRBV6-6 and TRBJ1-1, with D tentatively TRBD1 (5 bases). The CDR3 runs 17 residues. Trimming left V 6 bases short and J 1 base short, with 21 bases between. CDR1 and CDR2 from the germline V gene are MNHNY and SVGAGI (reference sequence). CDR3 sequence (DNA): TGTGCCAGCAGACCCCTGGGGCAGGGAGGGAGGAACACTGAAGCTTTCTTT. It encodes CASRPLGQGGRNTEAFF.

J is TRBJ2-5 and V is TRBV28; D possibly corresponds to TRBD1 (6 bases). The ends were cut back, 2 bases at V and 2 bases at J, with 21 bases in the middle. Germline CDR1 is MDHEN and CDR2 is SYDVKM. The CDR3 runs 18 residues. The CDR3 protein is CASSLTIRDTGSQETQYF. DNA of the CDR3: TGTGCCAGCAGTTTAACCATCAGGGACACTGGATCTCAAGAGACCCAGTACTTC.